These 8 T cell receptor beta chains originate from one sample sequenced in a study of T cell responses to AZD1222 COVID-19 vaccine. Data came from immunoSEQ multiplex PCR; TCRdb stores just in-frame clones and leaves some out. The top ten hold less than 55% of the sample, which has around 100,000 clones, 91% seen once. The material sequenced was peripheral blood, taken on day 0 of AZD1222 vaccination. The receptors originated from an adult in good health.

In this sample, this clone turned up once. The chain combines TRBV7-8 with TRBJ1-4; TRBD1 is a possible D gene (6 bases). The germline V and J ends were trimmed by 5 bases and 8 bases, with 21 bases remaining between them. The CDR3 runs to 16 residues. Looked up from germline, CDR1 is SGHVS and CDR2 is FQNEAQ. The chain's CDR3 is CASSPVEAGAREKLFF. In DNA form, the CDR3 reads TGTGCCAGCAGCCCCGTGGAGGCAGGGGCGAGGGAAAAACTGTTTTTT.

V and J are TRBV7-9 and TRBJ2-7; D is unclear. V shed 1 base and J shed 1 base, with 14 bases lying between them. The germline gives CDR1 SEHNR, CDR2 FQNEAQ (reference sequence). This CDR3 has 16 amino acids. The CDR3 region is CASSLDDGPFSYEQYF. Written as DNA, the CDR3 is TGTGCCAGCAGCTTAGACGATGGACCCTTTTCCTACGAGCAGTACTTC.

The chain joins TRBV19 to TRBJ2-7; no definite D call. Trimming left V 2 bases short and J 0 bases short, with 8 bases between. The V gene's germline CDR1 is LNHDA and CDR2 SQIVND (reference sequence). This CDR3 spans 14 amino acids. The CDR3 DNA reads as TGTGCCAGTAGTATAAGAGGCAGCTCCTACGAGCAGTACTTC. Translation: CASSIRGSSYEQYF.

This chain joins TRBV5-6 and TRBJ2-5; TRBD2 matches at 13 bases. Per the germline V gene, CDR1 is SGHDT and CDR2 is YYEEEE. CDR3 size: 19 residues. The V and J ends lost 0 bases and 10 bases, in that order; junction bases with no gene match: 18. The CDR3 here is CASSLGGQAARTSGSIQYF. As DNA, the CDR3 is TGTGCCAGCAGCTTGGGCGGACAGGCCGCCCGGACTAGCGGGAGTATCCAGTACTTC.

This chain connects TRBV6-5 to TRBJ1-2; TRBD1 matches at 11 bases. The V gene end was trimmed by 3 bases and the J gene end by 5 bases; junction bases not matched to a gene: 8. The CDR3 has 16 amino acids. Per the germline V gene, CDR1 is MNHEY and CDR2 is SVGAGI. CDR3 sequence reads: CASSYIRTGGTYGYTF. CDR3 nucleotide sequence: TGTGCCAGCAGTTATATCCGGACAGGGGGCACTTATGGCTACACCTTC.

The CDR3 protein is CASSLGRPLDDEQFF. CDR3 nucleotides: TGTGCCAGCAGCTTAGGGCGACCCCTAGACGATGAGCAGTTCTTC. The chain carries TRBV7-7 and TRBJ2-1; D is unclear. The CDR3 consists of 15 residues. Germline lookup yields CDR1 SSHAT and CDR2 FNYEAQ (reference sequence). The V end was cut by 1 base, the J end by 8 bases, with 15 bases between.

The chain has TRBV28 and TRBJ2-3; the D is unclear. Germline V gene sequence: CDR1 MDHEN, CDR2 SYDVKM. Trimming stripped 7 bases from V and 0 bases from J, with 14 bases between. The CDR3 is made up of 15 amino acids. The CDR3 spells CASTPRPSSTDTQYF. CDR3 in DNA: TGTGCCAGCACCCCGAGGCCCTCTAGCACAGATACGCAGTATTTT.

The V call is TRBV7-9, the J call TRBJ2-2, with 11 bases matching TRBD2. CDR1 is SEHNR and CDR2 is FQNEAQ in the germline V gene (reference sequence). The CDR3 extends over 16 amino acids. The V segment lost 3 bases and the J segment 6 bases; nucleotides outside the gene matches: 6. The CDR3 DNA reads TGTGCCAGCAGCTTCCCCGGACTAGCGGGTGCCGGGGAGCTGTTTTTT. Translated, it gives CASSFPGLAGAGELFF.